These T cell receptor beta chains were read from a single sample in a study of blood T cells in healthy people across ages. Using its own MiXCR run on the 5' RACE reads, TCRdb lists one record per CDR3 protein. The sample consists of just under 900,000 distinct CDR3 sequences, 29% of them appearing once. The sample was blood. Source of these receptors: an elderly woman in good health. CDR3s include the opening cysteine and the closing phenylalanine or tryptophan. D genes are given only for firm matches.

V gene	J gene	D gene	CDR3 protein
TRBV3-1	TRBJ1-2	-	CASSLGPAYGYTF
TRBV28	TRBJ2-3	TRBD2	CASSLAGGPLDTQYF
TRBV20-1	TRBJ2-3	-	CSARDRRGVITDTQYF
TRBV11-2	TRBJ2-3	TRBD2	CASSLSGRGRGTDTQYF
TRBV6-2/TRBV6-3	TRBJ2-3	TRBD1	CASSYDRGTQYF
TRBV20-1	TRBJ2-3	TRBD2	CSARSGIGGDTQYF
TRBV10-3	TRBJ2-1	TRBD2	CAISEGTSGYEQFF
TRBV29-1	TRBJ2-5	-	CSVEGTAQETQYF
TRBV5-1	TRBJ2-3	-	CASRGGNSYTQYF
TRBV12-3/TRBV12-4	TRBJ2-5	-	CASSLAHQGREETQYF
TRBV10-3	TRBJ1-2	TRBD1	CAITGQAINELYGYTF
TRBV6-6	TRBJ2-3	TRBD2	CASRPKLAGSDTQYF
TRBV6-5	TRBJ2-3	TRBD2	CATKAGTLADTQYF
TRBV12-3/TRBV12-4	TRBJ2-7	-	CASSLSVAGTVAQYF
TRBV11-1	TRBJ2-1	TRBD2	CASREGTSRPFYEQFF
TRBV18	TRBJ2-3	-	CASSDRGTRSHTDTQYF
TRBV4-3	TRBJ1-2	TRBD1	CASSQDLGQYGYTF
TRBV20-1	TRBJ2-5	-	CSARRGAQETQYF
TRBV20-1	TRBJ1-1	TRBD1	CSATGGERLNTEAFF
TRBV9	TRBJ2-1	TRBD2	CASSVQTLAGIDEQFF
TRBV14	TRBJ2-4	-	CASSGAGNEQYF
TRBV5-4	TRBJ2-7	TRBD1	CASSSGGTGITYEQYF